These 12 T cell receptor beta chains originate from one sample sequenced in a study of shared clonotypes between healthy human individuals. TCRdb keeps only in-frame clones here, not all; method: immunoSEQ multiplex PCR. The table shows about 550,000 clones, with 95% to 96% occurring only once. Only CD45RO-negative cells positively selected for CCR7 counted as naive CD8 cells, so terminally differentiated effector memory CD45RA+ cells were excluded. The sequenced material came from naive CD8+ T cells sorted from blood. These receptors all come from a woman in her 30s in good health.

The genes are TRBV10-2 and TRBJ1-2; TRBD1 matches 10 bases. Germline trimming cut 4 bases from V and 8 bases from J; bases unmatched to any gene: 13. This CDR3 spans 16 amino acids. CDR1 is WSHSY, CDR2 SAAADI, per germline. The CDR3: CASSGGEGTGVGGYTF. CDR3 in DNA: TGCGCCAGCAGTGGCGGGGAAGGGACAGGGGTGGGAGGCTACACCTTC.

The chain has TRBV7-9 and TRBJ1-4, with D hard to call. Germline V lookup: CDR1 SEHNR, CDR2 FQNEAQ (reference sequence). Trimming pared 5 bases from V and 3 bases from J, leaving 16 bases between. CDR3 length: 16 amino acids. CDR3 nucleotide sequence: TGTGCCAGCAGCCCTAGGCCTCTTGGGTCTAATGAAAAACTGTTTTTT. Translated: CASSPRPLGSNEKLFF.

V gene TRBV7-9 combines with J gene TRBJ1-1, with a possible D match to TRBD1 (5 bases). The CDR3 spans 13 residues. The V gene's germline CDR1 is SEHNR and CDR2 FQNEAQ (reference sequence). Between the trimmed V and J ends, which lost 10 bases and 1 base, there was a span of 13 bases. The DNA of the CDR3 is TGTGCCAAATGGGACGGAGAGAACACTGAAGCTTTCTTT. Amino acids: CAKWDGENTEAFF.

This chain links TRBV2 with TRBJ1-4; 10 nucleotides line up with TRBD1. CDR1 is SNHLY and CDR2 is FYNNEI in the germline V gene. The CDR3 sequence is 15 residues long. Trimming removed 4 bases from V and 12 bases from J; junction bases left unmatched: 11. The CDR3 nucleotides are TGTGCCAGCAGTGGAGTTGACAGGGGGCGATCGGAACTGTTTTTT. Amino acid sequence: CASSGVDRGRSELFF.

V usage is TRBV5-1 and J usage is TRBJ2-7; D is undetermined. V was pared by 6 bases and J by 2 bases, with 15 bases between. The CDR3 is 14 residues long. The germline V gene has CDR1 SGHRS and CDR2 YFSETQ. In DNA form, the CDR3 reads TGCGCCAGCACCCCCGGACGAGGAACCTACGAGCAGTACTTC. Translated, it gives CASTPGRGTYEQYF.

This chain uses TRBV11-2 with TRBJ2-5; no reliable D call. The ends were cut back, 3 bases at V and 0 bases at J, with 11 bases in the middle. The V gene's germline CDR1 is SGHAT and CDR2 FQNNGV. The CDR3 totals 15 residues. CDR3 sequence: CASSFRTDYQETQYF. CDR3 DNA sequence: TGTGCCAGCAGCTTCAGAACAGATTACCAAGAGACCCAGTACTTC.

The rearrangement joins TRBV27 to TRBJ1-5; 10 bases fit TRBD1. V lost 6 bases and J lost 4; bases outside the gene matches: 3. The germline gives CDR1 MNHEY, CDR2 SMNVEV (reference sequence). The CDR3 extends over 14 amino acids. This CDR3 reads CASRTGGANQPQHF. The CDR3 region has the DNA TGTGCCAGCAGGACAGGGGGCGCGAATCAGCCCCAGCATTTT.

J is TRBJ2-1 and V is TRBV28; 8 bases line up with TRBD1. Germline V lookup: CDR1 MDHEN, CDR2 SYDVKM. This CDR3 contains 14 residues. V trimming: 3 bases; J trimming: 4 bases; junction bases outside the gene matches: 2. The CDR3 reads CASSLGQEYNEQFF. The CDR3 nucleotides read TGTGCCAGCAGTTTGGGACAGGAGTACAATGAGCAGTTCTTC.

The chain employs TRBV5-4 and TRBJ1-2, with D uncertain. The germline CDR1 and CDR2 sequences are SGHNT and YYREEE (reference sequence). Trimming removed 0 bases at V and 8 bases at J, with 11 bases between. This CDR3 is 13 amino acids long. In DNA, the CDR3 is TGTGCCAGCAGCTTGGACACCACCAAAGGCTACACCTTC. Translation: CASSLDTTKGYTF.

V is TRBV6-1 and J is TRBJ1-2; D uncertain. Deletions cut 1 base from V and 4 bases from J, with 10 bases between. The germline V gene has CDR1 MNHNS and CDR2 SASEGT. The CDR3 runs 14 residues. CDR3 amino acids: CASSEVPTAYGYTF. CDR3 sequence (DNA): TGTGCCAGCAGTGAAGTCCCCACAGCCTATGGCTACACCTTC.

This chain connects TRBV27 to TRBJ2-1, with 9 bases matching TRBD1. The V and J ends lost 3 bases and 2 bases, in that order; junction bases with no gene match: 2. CDR3 length: 15 amino acids. Germline lookup yields CDR1 MNHEY and CDR2 SMNVEV (reference sequence). In DNA form, the CDR3 reads TGTGCCAGCAGTTTGGACAGGGGCGCCTACAATGAGCAGTTCTTC. It codes for CASSLDRGAYNEQFF.

The gene calls are TRBV2 and TRBJ1-5; D perhaps matches TRBD1 (5 bases). The CDR3 consists of 15 residues. The V and J ends lost 1 base and 2 bases respectively, with 9 bases between them. Germline CDR1 reads SNHLY; CDR2 reads FYNNEI. The CDR3 DNA sequence: TGTGCCAGCAGTGAAGGAGGGGAGGGCAATCAGCCCCAGCATTTT. Amino acids: CASSEGGEGNQPQHF.